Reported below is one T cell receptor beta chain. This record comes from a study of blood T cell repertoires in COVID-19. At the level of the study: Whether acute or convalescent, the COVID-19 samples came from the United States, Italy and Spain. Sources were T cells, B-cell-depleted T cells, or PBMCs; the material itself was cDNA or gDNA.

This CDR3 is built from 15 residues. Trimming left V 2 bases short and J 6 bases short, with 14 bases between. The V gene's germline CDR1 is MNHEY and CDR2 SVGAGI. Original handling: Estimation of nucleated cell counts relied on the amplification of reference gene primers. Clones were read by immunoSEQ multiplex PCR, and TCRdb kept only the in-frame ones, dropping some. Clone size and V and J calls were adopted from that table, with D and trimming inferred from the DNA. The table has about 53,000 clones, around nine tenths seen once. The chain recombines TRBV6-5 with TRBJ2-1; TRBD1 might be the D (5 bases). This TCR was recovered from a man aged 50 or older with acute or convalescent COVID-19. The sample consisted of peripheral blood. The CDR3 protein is CASSYDDSLFNEQFF. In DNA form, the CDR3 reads TGTGCCAGCAGTTACGATGACAGTTTATTCAATGAGCAGTTCTTC.